The next 18 T cell receptor beta chains were all read from a single sample in a study of patients and donors after allogeneic stem cell transplantation. TCRdb itself ran the RT-PCR reads through MiXCR, one entry per CDR3 protein. The sample includes some 160,000 distinct CDR3 sequences, more than 20% of them seen just once. Specimen: blood, either unsorted or a sorted T cell fraction (not recorded which). Receptors were obtained from a human donor who was either an allogeneic HSCT recipient or a stem cell or donor lymphocyte infusion donor (not recorded which). It is not recorded whose cells these are; they may come from a transplant donor.

V is TRBV21-1 and J is TRBJ1-1. TRBV21-1 constitutes a pseudogene. This CDR3 is 12 amino acids long. The CDR3 loop is CASSILNTEAFF. As DNA, the CDR3 is TGTGCCAGCTCCATCCTGAACACTGAAGCTTTCTTT.

J is TRBJ2-7 and V is TRBV5-1; tentative D call: TRBD1 (5 bases). Germline assignment: CDR1 SGHRS and CDR2 YFSETQ. The CDR3 is 16 residues long. V gave up 9 bases and J gave up 0 bases, with 22 bases separating them. For the CDR3, the DNA is TGCGCCATCCAACCCCGGACGGACATAAGCTCCTACGAGCAGTACTTC. Its protein product is CAIQPRTDISSYEQYF.

V and J are TRBV9 and TRBJ1-1; D is uncertain. Trimming removed 0 bases at V and 8 bases at J, with 17 bases between. Germline values: CDR1 SGDLS, CDR2 YYNGEE. This CDR3 is built from 15 residues. The CDR3 spells CASSVVGRPAGEAFF. In DNA, the CDR3 is TGTGCCAGCAGCGTAGTGGGGAGGCCCGCCGGGGAAGCTTTCTTT.

This clonotype occurred many times. The chain has TRBV5-1 and TRBJ1-2, with D possibly TRBD1 on 5 matching bases. CDR3 length: 15 amino acids. The germline V gene encodes CDR1 SGHRS and CDR2 YFSETQ. V lost 3 bases and J lost 8, with 20 bases in between. The chain's CDR3 is CASSYLDSYIGGYTF. The CDR3 nucleotides are TGCGCCAGCAGCTACCTAGACAGCTATATTGGCGGCTACACCTTC.

The V and J genes are TRBV24-1 and TRBJ1-1; tentatively, D is TRBD1 (5 bases). Trimming cost V 9 bases and J 1 base, with 11 bases left between them. The CDR3 is 13 amino acids. From germline, CDR1 is KGHDR and CDR2 SFDVKD. CDR3 in amino acids: CATSNGGNTEAFF. The CDR3, as DNA: TGTGCCACCTCTAATGGGGGGAACACTGAAGCTTTCTTT.

The gene calls are TRBV15 and TRBJ2-3; D is undetermined. V shed 1 base and J shed 3 bases, with 5 bases lying between them. CDR3 size: 13 residues. Germline-derived CDR1 and CDR2 are LNHNV and YYDKDF (reference sequence). In DNA form, the CDR3 reads TGTGCCACCAGCAGAGCAGGAACAGATACGCAGTATTTT. Its protein product is CATSRAGTDTQYF.

The chain is built from TRBV5-6 and TRBJ2-1; 8 bases line up with TRBD2. J was trimmed by 0 bases and V by 7 bases; bases with no gene match: 6. The CDR3 is 15 residues long. CDR1 and CDR2 from the germline V gene are SGHDT and YYEEEE. The CDR3 region has the DNA TGTGCCAGCGGTGTAGCGGGGAGCTCCTACAATGAGCAGTTCTTC. It encodes CASGVAGSSYNEQFF.

The chain uses TRBV20-1 and TRBJ2-3; TRBD2 matches at 10 bases. The CDR3 sequence is 14 residues long. Germline loops: CDR1 DFQATT, CDR2 SNEGSKA (reference sequence). Losses at the gene ends were 4 bases for V and 1 base for J; bases not matched to a gene: 2. The CDR3 DNA sequence: TGCAGTGCTACCGGACTAGCGGGCACAGATACGCAGTATTTT. This codes for CSATGLAGTDTQYF.

The chain recombines TRBV4-1 with TRBJ1-2; no clear D. Germline assignment: CDR1 MGHRA and CDR2 YSYEKL. The CDR3 extends over 16 amino acids. Trimming removed 4 bases at V and 3 bases at J, with 18 bases between. The CDR3 reads CASSLILREAYYGYTF. The CDR3 DNA sequence: TGCGCCAGCAGCCTAATCCTCCGGGAAGCGTACTATGGCTACACCTTC.

The rearrangement links TRBV7-2 to TRBJ1-2, with a weak D call TRBD1 (6 bases). Germline V gene data show CDR1 as SGHTA and CDR2 as FQGNSA. The CDR3 is 15 amino acids. The ends were cut back, 5 bases at V and 3 bases at J, with 16 bases in the middle. The CDR3 DNA follows: TGTGCCAGCAGCCGCACCACAGGGAACCACTATGGCTACACCTTC. Protein product: CASSRTTGNHYGYTF.

The V and J genes are TRBV27 and TRBJ2-2; a weak D match, TRBD1 (5 bases). V lost 0 bases and J lost 6, with 11 bases in between. In germline, CDR1 is MNHEY, CDR2 SMNVEV (reference sequence). This CDR3 is built from 15 residues. The CDR3 reads CASSLSDRRAGELFF. CDR3 DNA sequence: TGTGCCAGCAGTTTATCCGACAGAAGGGCCGGGGAGCTGTTTTTT.

There are a few counts of this clonotype. The gene calls are TRBV20-1 and TRBJ1-1; D may be TRBD1 (5 bases). Germline V lookup: CDR1 DFQATT, CDR2 SNEGSKA (reference sequence). V lost 0 bases and J 1 base, leaving 12 bases between the germline ends. The CDR3 extends over 15 amino acids. CDR3 coding DNA: TGCAGTGCTAGAGACCCGGGGCCGAGGAACACTGAAGCTTTCTTT. It codes for CSARDPGPRNTEAFF.

The CDR3 here is CSAGTGTYEQYF. CDR3 bases: TGCAGTGCTGGGACAGGTACCTACGAGCAGTACTTC. The V and J genes are TRBV20-1 and TRBJ2-7; 8 bases agree with TRBD1. Germline V gene data show CDR1 as DFQATT and CDR2 as SNEGSKA (reference sequence). V lost 5 bases, J lost 2 bases, and 2 bases stayed unmatched. The CDR3 covers 12 residues.

V usage is TRBV7-9 and J usage is TRBJ2-7; either TRBD1 or TRBD2 may supply D (5 bases each). CDR1 and CDR2 from the germline V gene are SEHNR and FQNEAQ (reference sequence). The CDR3 has 12 residues. V lost 3 bases and J 7 bases, leaving 10 bases between the germline ends. Here the CDR3 DNA reads TGTGCCAGCAGCTTTTTAGGGGAGGAGCAGTACTTC. Its protein is CASSFLGEEQYF.

The chain couples TRBV12-3 or TRBV12-4 to TRBJ2-2; possibly TRBD2 for D (5 bases). V was cut by 3 bases and J by 7 bases, with 18 bases left in between. CDR3 length: 16 amino acids. CDR3 amino acids: CASSFPDSPFGGELFF. The CDR3 DNA reads TGTGCCAGCAGTTTTCCGGACTCGCCATTCGGCGGGGAGCTGTTTTTT.

This clonotype has at least ten counts. The rearrangement uses TRBV6-1 and TRBJ1-2; D gene ambiguous. The germline V and J ends were trimmed by 11 bases and 8 bases, with 15 bases remaining between them. This CDR3 region has 11 residues. Germline values: CDR1 MNHNS, CDR2 SASEGT. In nucleotides, the CDR3 is TGTGCCGTAGGGCCTTCTTCGGGCTACACCTTC. Translation: CAVGPSSGYTF.

This clonotype came up a few times. V usage is TRBV12-3 or TRBV12-4 and J usage is TRBJ2-1, with no clear D. The CDR3 loop spans 13 amino acids. The V and J ends lost 6 bases and 2 bases respectively, with 8 bases between them. CDR3 loop: CASRPRTYNEQFF. CDR3 DNA: TGTGCCAGCAGACCTCGCACCTACAATGAGCAGTTCTTC.

This clonotype was observed a handful of times. This rearrangement joins TRBV12-3 or TRBV12-4 to TRBJ1-2; TRBD1 aligns across 9 bases. The CDR3 runs 14 residues. The junction had 6 bases not matched to a gene; V was cut back by 2 bases and J by 8 bases. The CDR3: CASSLNTGGFGYTF. The DNA of the CDR3 is TGTGCCAGCAGTTTAAATACAGGGGGCTTCGGCTACACCTTC.